The 24 T cell receptor beta chains below come from one sample, sequenced in a study of T and B cells in COVID-19 patients. Blood genomic DNA input for TRB amplification was roughly 220-500 ng. Multiplex PCR with BIOMED2 TRB-A/B primer pools amplified TRB rearrangements. TCRdb reprocessed the multiplex PCR reads via MiXCR and lists one record per CDR3 protein. The sample includes around 9,000 distinct CDR3 sequences, approximately 30% seen only once; the top ten take approximately 23%. The sample consisted of blood. These receptors came from a human donor who had recovered from COVID-19.

The chain recombines TRBV7-9 with TRBJ1-3; possibly TRBD1 for D (5 bases). CDR1 and CDR2 (germline): SEHNR, FQNEAQ (reference sequence). V was pared by 2 bases and J by 1 base, with 12 bases between. The CDR3 totals 16 residues. The CDR3 is CASSLSPTASGNTIYF. The CDR3 DNA sequence: TGTGCCAGCAGCTTATCCCCGACAGCATCTGGAAACACCATATATTTT. Full variable domain (missing parts from reference TRBV7-9 and TRBJ1-3): DTGVSQNPRHKITKRGQNVTFRCDPISEHNRLYWYRQTLGQGPEFLTYFQNEAQLEKSRLLSDRFSAERPKGSFSTLEIQRTEQGDSAMYLCASSLSPTASGNTIYFGEGSWLTVV.

The chain links TRBV11-2 to TRBJ1-4, with D tentatively TRBD1 (6 bases). This CDR3 is 15 amino acids long. Germline V lookup: CDR1 SGHAT, CDR2 FQNNGV. Trimming stripped 4 bases from V and 7 bases from J, with 16 bases between. This CDR3 is CASSSLARGGEKLFF. CDR3 nucleotides: TGTGCCAGCAGCTCGCTAGCCAGGGGAGGTGAAAAACTGTTTTTT.

The chain links TRBV4-3 to TRBJ2-6; D unresolved. The V gene lost 1 base and the J gene lost 0 bases, with 10 bases spanning the gap. CDR3 length: 17 residues. Germline V CDR1 and CDR2: LGHNA, YSLEER. The CDR3 DNA sequence: TGCGCCAGCAGCCAAGGGAGCTCCAACTCTGGGGCCAACGTCCTGACTTTC. As protein: CASSQGSSNSGANVLTF.

This clonotype appeared a few times. The chain is built from TRBV28 and TRBJ1-1, with D tentatively TRBD1 (6 bases). The CDR3 is made up of 11 amino acids. Germline assignment: CDR1 MDHEN and CDR2 SYDVKM. The ends were cut back, 8 bases at V and 8 bases at J, with 12 bases in the middle. The chain's CDR3 is CASARQAEAFF. The CDR3 coding sequence is TGTGCCAGCGCCCGACAGGCGGAAGCTTTCTTT.

This clonotype is labeled medium-sized (0.01 to 0.1%). The rearrangement uses TRBV12-3 or TRBV12-4 and TRBJ1-5, with D tentatively TRBD1 (5 bases). This CDR3 is 16 amino acids long. V lost 1 base, J lost 6 bases, and 16 bases lay in between. CDR3 sequence reads: CASSLGQSAGTQPQHF. The CDR3, as DNA: TGTGCCAGCAGTTTAGGTCAGTCGGCGGGGACTCAGCCCCAGCATTTT.

The genes are TRBV27 and TRBJ2-7; 8 nucleotides align to TRBD1. The V segment lost 4 bases and the J segment 2 bases; nucleotides outside the gene matches: 4. The CDR3 is made up of 14 amino acids. Germline loops: CDR1 MNHEY, CDR2 SMNVEV (reference sequence). The CDR3: CASSSGQGPYEQYF. The CDR3 DNA is TGTGCCAGCAGTTCCGGACAGGGTCCCTACGAGCAGTACTTC.

This clonotype came up a few times. This chain links TRBV12-3 or TRBV12-4 with TRBJ2-3, with TRBD1 as a possible D gene (6 bases). There are 16 residues in the CDR3. V was clipped by 7 bases and J by 0 bases, with 17 bases between them. The CDR3 DNA sequence: TGTGCCAGCACCCATGGGAAAGGGGGTAGCACAGATACGCAGTATTTT. Translated, it gives CASTHGKGGSTDTQYF.

DNA for the CDR3: TGCAGTGCAACCGGGACTAGCCTTAGTTTATACAATGAGCAGTTCTTC. It yields the protein CSATGTSLSLYNEQFF. V is TRBV20-1 and J is TRBJ2-1; TRBD2 aligns across 9 bases. Germline CDR1 is DFQATT and CDR2 is SNEGSKA (reference sequence). Trimming at V came to 6 bases and at J to 4 bases, leaving 13 bases not matched to a gene. The CDR3 length is 16 residues.

About this clonotype: A much larger clone lies one base from this, so it may be a read error. This sequence joins TRBV6-1 and TRBJ2-7; D possibly corresponds to TRBD1 (6 bases). CDR1 is MNHNS and CDR2 is SASEGT in the germline V gene. CDR3 length equals 14 residues. The CDR3 loop is CASSRYRVGRELYF. CDR3 coding DNA: TGTGCCAGCAGTCGATACAGGGTGGGACGCGAGCTGTACTTC.

In its sample, this clonotype is medium-sized (0.01 to 0.1%). The chain recombines TRBV12-3 or TRBV12-4 with TRBJ2-1; no clear D. Trimming took off 0 bases at V and 5 bases at J, with 2 bases between the two ends. The CDR3 extends over 12 amino acids. The CDR3 here is CASSLADNEQFF. The DNA of the CDR3 is TGTGCCAGCAGTTTAGCGGACAATGAGCAGTTCTTC.

Judged by abundance, this clonotype is medium-sized. The chain employs TRBV20-1 and TRBJ2-7, with 10 bases lining up with TRBD2. Trimming at V came to 0 bases and at J to 2 bases, leaving 7 bases not matched to a gene. The germline CDR1 and CDR2 sequences are DFQATT and SNEGSKA (reference sequence). This CDR3 has 16 amino acids. CDR3 sequence (DNA): TGCAGTGCTAGAGATTCGGCTAGCGGGGGCGCCTACGAGCAGTACTTC. Translated: CSARDSASGGAYEQYF.

Only a few counts were recorded for this clonotype. V and J are TRBV27 and TRBJ2-3; D is unresolved. Trimming pared 7 bases from V and 0 bases from J, leaving 11 bases between. The germline V gene encodes CDR1 MNHEY and CDR2 SMNVEV (reference sequence). This CDR3 contains 14 residues. CDR3 sequence (DNA): TGTGCCAGCACATGGTCTACTAGCACAGATACGCAGTATTTT. It codes for CASTWSTSTDTQYF.

With regard to this clonotype: A much larger clone is a single base away; this may be a read error. The rearrangement links TRBV12-3 or TRBV12-4 to TRBJ2-7; 8 bases line up with TRBD1. CDR3 length equals 15 residues. V lost 2 bases, J lost 8 bases, and 11 bases stayed unmatched. The CDR3 loop reads CASSLMAGGEYKQYF. Here the CDR3 DNA reads TGTGCCAGCAGTTTAATGGCAGGGGGCGAGTACAAGCAGTACTTC.

This chain links TRBV30 with TRBJ1-6; D is uncertain. V shed 1 base and J shed 5 bases, with 6 bases lying between them. The CDR3 covers 13 residues. The germline gives CDR1 GTSNPN, CDR2 SVGIG (reference sequence). The CDR3, as DNA: TGTGCCTGGAGTGAAACGGATAATTCACCCCTCCACTTT. It yields the protein CAWSETDNSPLHF.

The CDR3 protein is CAISEDRGSPLHF. For the CDR3, the DNA is TGTGCCATCAGTGAGGACAGGGGATCACCCCTCCACTTT. The rearrangement uses TRBV10-3 and TRBJ1-6, with TRBD1 identical over 8 bases. This CDR3 region has 13 residues. From germline, CDR1 is ENHRY and CDR2 SYGVKD. V trimming: 2 bases; J trimming: 10 bases; junction bases outside the gene matches: 1.

The chain links TRBV18 to TRBJ2-3, with 11 bases matching TRBD1. After removal of 1 base from V and 1 base from J, the junction contained 4 bases not matched to a gene. This CDR3 has 17 amino acids. Germline CDR1 reads KGHSH; CDR2 reads LQKENI. The CDR3 DNA reads as TGTGCCAGCTCACCACAACCGGGACAGGGGGGCACAGATACGCAGTATTTT. It encodes CASSPQPGQGGTDTQYF.

This clonotype was seen a few times. This sequence joins TRBV11-2 and TRBJ1-2; 9 bases align to TRBD1. The CDR3 has 14 amino acids. J was trimmed by 4 bases and V by 0 bases; bases with no gene match: 0. The V gene's germline CDR1 is SGHAT and CDR2 FQNNGV. As DNA, the CDR3 is TGTGCCAGCAGCTTAGAGACAGGGGGCTATGGCTACACCTTC. Its translation is CASSLETGGYGYTF.

This chain joins TRBV24-1 and TRBJ2-5; D is possibly TRBD2 (5 bases). Germline V gene sequence: CDR1 KGHDR, CDR2 SFDVKD. The V end lost 5 bases, the J end lost 3 bases, and 9 bases lay between the germline ends. CDR3 length: 13 amino acids. The CDR3 nucleotides are TGTGCCACCAGTGGTTCGGGGAAAGAGACCCAGTACTTC. Translated, it gives CATSGSGKETQYF.

This clonotype was detected only a few times. The chain employs TRBV5-1 and TRBJ2-2, with 7 bases identical to TRBD1. V dropped 0 bases and J dropped 0; count of bases not matched to a gene: 8. The CDR3 length is 18 residues. Germline V gene sequence: CDR1 SGHRS, CDR2 YFSETQ. The CDR3 coding sequence is TGCGCCAGCAGCTTGGGACAGGGAAGGAGTTCGAACACCGGGGAGCTGTTTTTT. It translates to CASSLGQGRSSNTGELFF.

There are a few counts of this clonotype. The CDR3 DNA sequence: TGTGCCAGCAGCCCTCGGGGGGGGCCTCCAAATGAAAAACTGTTTTTT. Translation gives CASSPRGGPPNEKLFF. The rearrangement uses TRBV5-6 and TRBJ1-4; maybe TRBD1 (6 bases). The V gene lost 4 bases and the J gene lost 5 bases, with 18 bases spanning the gap. This CDR3 has 16 amino acids. Germline values: CDR1 SGHDT, CDR2 YYEEEE.

The table lists this clonotype with a few counts. The CDR3 protein is CSATRLAERANTQYF. CDR3 bases: TGCAGTGCTACCAGACTAGCGGAAAGGGCTAATACGCAGTATTTT. The chain links TRBV20-1 to TRBJ2-3; TRBD2 agrees at 9 bases. The ends lost 4 bases at V and 7 bases at J; junction bases unmatched: 12. This CDR3 has 15 residues. CDR1 and CDR2 (germline): DFQATT, SNEGSKA (reference sequence).

The V and J genes are TRBV19 and TRBJ1-5; unclear D gene. V was cut by 9 bases and J by 2 bases, with 17 bases left in between. CDR3 length equals 15 residues. Germline lookup yields CDR1 LNHDA and CDR2 SQIVND (reference sequence). The CDR3 loop is CASSPQSTGNQPQHF. The CDR3 region has the DNA TGTGCCAGCAGCCCCCAGTCAACGGGCAATCAGCCCCAGCATTTT.

A remark on this clonotype: An end of the junction does not agree with germline; a read error may underlie this. The V gene is TRBV5-5, the J gene TRBJ2-5; no definite D call. The CDR3 totals 13 residues. Germline CDR1 SGHKS, CDR2 YYEKEE (reference sequence). CDR3 sequence reads: CASSLVLQETQYF. CDR3 nucleotide sequence: TGCGCCAGCAGCTTGGTTCTTCAAGAGACCCAGTACTTC. The full variable domain, in which reference TRBV5-5 and TRBJ2-5 provide the parts outside the CDR3, is DAGVTQSPTHLIKTRGQQVTLRCSPISGHKSVSWYQQVLGQGPQFIFQYYEKEERGRGNFPDRFSARQFPNYSSELNVNALLLGDSALYLCASSLVLQETQYFGPGTRLLVL.

CDR3: CASSLGGVQNEQFF. CDR3 bases: TGTGCCAGCAGCTTAGGCGGGGTCCAGAATGAGCAGTTCTTC. The V gene is TRBV11-1, the J gene TRBJ2-1; a possible D gene is TRBD2 (6 bases). The V gene lost 1 base and the J gene lost 7 bases, with 11 bases spanning the gap. The CDR3 contains 14 residues. Per germline, CDR1 SGHAT and CDR2 FQDESV (reference sequence).